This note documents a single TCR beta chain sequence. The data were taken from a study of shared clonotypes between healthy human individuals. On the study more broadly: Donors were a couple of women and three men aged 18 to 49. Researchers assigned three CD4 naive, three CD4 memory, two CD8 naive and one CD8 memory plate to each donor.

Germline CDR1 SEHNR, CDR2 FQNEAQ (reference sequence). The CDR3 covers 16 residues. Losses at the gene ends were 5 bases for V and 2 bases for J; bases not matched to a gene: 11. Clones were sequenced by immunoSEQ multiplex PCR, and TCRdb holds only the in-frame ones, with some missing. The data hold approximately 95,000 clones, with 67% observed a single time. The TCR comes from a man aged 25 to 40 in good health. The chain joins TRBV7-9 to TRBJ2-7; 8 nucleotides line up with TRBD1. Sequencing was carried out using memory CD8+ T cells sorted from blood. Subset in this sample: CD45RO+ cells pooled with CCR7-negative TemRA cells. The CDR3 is CASSSFGQGAAYEQYF. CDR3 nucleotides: TGTGCCAGCAGCAGCTTCGGGCAGGGGGCTGCCTACGAGCAGTACTTC. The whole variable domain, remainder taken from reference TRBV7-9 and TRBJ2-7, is DTGVSQNPRHKITKRGQNVTFRCDPISEHNRLYWYRQTLGQGPEFLTYFQNEAQLEKSRLLSDRFSAERPKGSFSTLEIQRTEQGDSAMYLCASSSFGQGAAYEQYFGPGTRLTVT.